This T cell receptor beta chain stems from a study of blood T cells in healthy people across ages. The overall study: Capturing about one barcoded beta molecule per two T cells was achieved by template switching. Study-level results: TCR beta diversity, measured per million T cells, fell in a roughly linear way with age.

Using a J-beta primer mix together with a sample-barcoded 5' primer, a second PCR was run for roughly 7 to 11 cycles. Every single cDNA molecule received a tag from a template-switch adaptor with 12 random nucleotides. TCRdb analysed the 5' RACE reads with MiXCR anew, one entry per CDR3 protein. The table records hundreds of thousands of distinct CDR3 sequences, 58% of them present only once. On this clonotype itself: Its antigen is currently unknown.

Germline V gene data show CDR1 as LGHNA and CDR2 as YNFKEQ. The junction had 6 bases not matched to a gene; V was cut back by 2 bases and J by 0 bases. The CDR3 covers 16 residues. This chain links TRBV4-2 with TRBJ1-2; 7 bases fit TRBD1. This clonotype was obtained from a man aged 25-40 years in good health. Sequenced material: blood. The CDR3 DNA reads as TGTGCCAGCAGCCAAAGTTACAGGGGACCTAACTATGGCTACACCTTC. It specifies CASSQSYRGPNYGYTF.